These 29 T cell receptor beta chains were all obtained from the same sample, sequenced in a study of shared clonotypes between healthy human individuals. Generated by immunoSEQ multiplex PCR, the TCRdb table keeps only in-frame clones and is missing some. The sample lists 800,000 to 1,200,000 clones, 75% to 80% seen once, with more than 0.5% in the top ten. The sample comprised memory CD4+ T cells from PBMCs. The subset: CD45RA-negative fraction. The receptors come from a young man in good health. Some clones in this sample may be carry-over from other donors' samples.

The chain employs TRBV18 and TRBJ2-6; D uncertain. The CDR3 totals 16 residues. The germline V gene has CDR1 KGHSH and CDR2 LQKENI. The ends were cut back, 2 bases at V and 0 bases at J, with 8 bases in the middle. The CDR3 DNA sequence: TGTGCCAGCTCACCATCGCAGACCTCTGGGGCCAACGTCCTGACTTTC. Protein sequence: CASSPSQTSGANVLTF.

The J gene is TRBJ2-7, the V gene TRBV29-1; 7 bases are a match to TRBD1. The CDR3 runs to 12 residues. Germline lookup yields CDR1 SQVTM and CDR2 ANQGSEA. V lost 6 bases to trimming and J lost 2 bases; unmatched junction nucleotides: 4. CDR3 coding DNA: TGCAGCGTCCAGGGACAGCCCTACGAGCAGTACTTC. Its protein product is CSVQGQPYEQYF.

The V gene is TRBV28, the J gene TRBJ2-7, with D perhaps given as TRBD1 or TRBD2 (5 bases each). Germline-derived CDR1 and CDR2 are MDHEN and SYDVKM. There are 14 residues in the CDR3. Between the trimmed V and J ends, which lost 6 bases and 3 bases, there was a span of 15 bases. The CDR3: CASSSGTVVYEQYF. CDR3 DNA sequence: TGTGCCAGCAGCTCCGGGACGGTAGTCTACGAGCAGTACTTC.

J is TRBJ2-3 and V is TRBV15; tentatively, D is TRBD1 (5 bases). The V gene lost 2 bases and the J gene lost 2 bases, with 14 bases spanning the gap. The CDR3 sequence is 16 residues long. The germline CDR1 and CDR2 sequences are LNHNV and YYDKDF (reference sequence). The CDR3 loop is CATSRQTVASTDTQYF. The CDR3 region has the DNA TGTGCCACCAGCAGACAGACAGTCGCATCCACAGATACGCAGTATTTT.

This clone was counted a single time. CDR3 sequence (DNA): TGTGCCAGCGGTCTTGGAGGGGAAGCCTACGAGCAGTACTTC. Translation gives CASGLGGEAYEQYF. The J gene is TRBJ2-7, the V gene TRBV7-2, with a possible D match to TRBD2 (6 bases). Trimming removed 8 bases at V and 2 bases at J, with 16 bases between. The CDR3 covers 14 residues. Germline assignment: CDR1 SGHTA and CDR2 FQGNSA. The full variable domain, with the rest looked up from reference TRBV7-2 and TRBJ2-7, is GAGVSQSPSNKVTEKGKDVELRCDPISGHTALYWYRQSLGQGLEFLIYFQGNSAPDKSGLPSDRFSAERTGGSVSTLTIQRTQQEDSAVYLCASGLGGEAYEQYFGPGTRLTVT.

This chain links TRBV28 with TRBJ2-7; 12 bases agree with TRBD2. Germline assignment: CDR1 MDHEN and CDR2 SYDVKM. The CDR3 spans 15 residues. The ends lost 6 bases at V and 6 bases at J; junction bases unmatched: 9. The CDR3 loop is CASSRLAGASGEQYF. The DNA of the CDR3 is TGTGCCAGCAGCCGACTAGCGGGAGCATCAGGCGAGCAGTACTTC.

This clone has only one observation. The V call is TRBV27, the J call TRBJ2-5, with 12 bases matching TRBD1. V lost 6 bases and J lost 5; bases outside the gene matches: 7. Germline V gene data show CDR1 as MNHEY and CDR2 as SMNVEV (reference sequence). CDR3 length: 15 amino acids. CDR3 coding DNA: TGTGCCAGCAGACGGGACAGGGGGCGTGAGGAGACCCAGTACTTC. Amino acids: CASRRDRGREETQYF.

The chain uses TRBV7-2 and TRBJ2-5; 13 bases align to TRBD2. Losses at the gene ends were 2 bases for V and 5 bases for J; bases not matched to a gene: 2. Germline assignment: CDR1 SGHTA and CDR2 FQGNSA. The CDR3 is 15 amino acids. The CDR3 sequence: CASSLTSGRVETQYF. The CDR3 DNA is TGTGCCAGCAGCTTAACTAGCGGGAGGGTGGAGACCCAGTACTTC.

The rearrangement links TRBV5-1 to TRBJ2-5, with 11 bases identical to TRBD2. Trimming removed 0 bases from V and 3 bases from J; junction bases left unmatched: 4. Germline V gene data show CDR1 as SGHRS and CDR2 as YFSETQ. The CDR3 extends over 16 amino acids. CDR3 coding DNA: TGCGCCAGCAGCTTGGACCTGACTAGCGGGAAAGAGACCCAGTACTTC. It codes for CASSLDLTSGKETQYF. Complete variable domain (other parts from reference TRBV5-1 and TRBJ2-5): KAGVTQTPRYLIKTRGQQVTLSCSPISGHRSVSWYQQTPGQGLQFLFEYFSETQRNKGNFPGRFSGRQFSNSRSEMNVSTLELGDSALYLCASSLDLTSGKETQYFGPGTRLLVL.

The chain recombines TRBV2 with TRBJ2-7, with 8 positions matching TRBD2. The CDR3 extends over 14 amino acids. From germline, CDR1 is SNHLY and CDR2 FYNNEI. The V gene end was trimmed by 7 bases and the J gene end by 3 bases; junction bases not matched to a gene: 8. The CDR3 is CASTKAGANYEQYF. The CDR3 DNA reads TGTGCCAGCACCAAAGCGGGAGCGAACTACGAGCAGTACTTC.

The chain recombines TRBV5-1 with TRBJ1-1; 7 positions match TRBD1. The trim removed 5 bases at V and 0 bases at J, leaving 10 bases unmatched. The CDR3 consists of 16 residues. The germline gives CDR1 SGHRS, CDR2 YFSETQ. The CDR3 DNA follows: TGCGCCAGCAGTCCCATCCCGACAGGGCTGAACACTGAAGCTTTCTTT. As protein: CASSPIPTGLNTEAFF.

The rearrangement links TRBV4-1 to TRBJ2-3; TRBD2 matches at 8 bases. Germline trimming cut 5 bases from V and 5 bases from J; bases unmatched to any gene: 9. CDR1 is MGHRA, CDR2 YSYEKL, per germline. CDR3 length equals 15 residues. This CDR3 reads CASSTLAGSRDTQYF. DNA of the CDR3: TGCGCCAGCAGCACGTTAGCGGGAAGTAGAGATACGCAGTATTTT.

This clone was recorded only once. The J gene is TRBJ1-2, the V gene TRBV5-1; D may be TRBD1 (5 bases). This CDR3 comprises 13 residues. Between the trimmed V and J ends, which lost 0 bases and 8 bases, there was a span of 11 bases. Germline loops: CDR1 SGHRS, CDR2 YFSETQ. CDR3 in DNA: TGCGCCAGCAGCTTGGCGGGGGGTGGCGGCTACACCTTC. Its protein is CASSLAGGGGYTF.

The J gene is TRBJ2-2, the V gene TRBV12-5, with 8 bases lining up with TRBD1. CDR1 and CDR2 (germline): LGHNT, FRNRAP. V lost 1 base to trimming and J lost 5 bases; unmatched junction nucleotides: 6. The CDR3 is 16 amino acids. The CDR3 protein is CASGLAGGVGTGELFF. CDR3 coding DNA: TGTGCTAGTGGTTTGGCAGGGGGCGTAGGAACCGGGGAGCTGTTTTTT.

The V and J genes are TRBV19 and TRBJ1-2, with TRBD1 matching 9 bases. V dropped 6 bases and J dropped 4; count of bases not matched to a gene: 9. CDR3 size: 15 residues. The germline CDR1 and CDR2 sequences are LNHDA and SQIVND (reference sequence). The DNA of the CDR3 is TGTGCCAGTAGGGGCGGGACAGGGATTCGCTATGGCTACACCTTC. This sequence encodes CASRGGTGIRYGYTF.

This chain connects TRBV9 to TRBJ2-5; D call uncertain. Trimming pared 0 bases from V and 7 bases from J, leaving 7 bases between. The V gene's germline CDR1 is SGDLS and CDR2 YYNGEE. The CDR3 has 12 amino acids. The CDR3 sequence: CASSVDFGTQYF. In DNA form, the CDR3 reads TGTGCCAGCAGCGTAGATTTTGGGACCCAGTACTTC.

This clone came up a few times. The rearrangement links TRBV9 to TRBJ1-5; D perhaps matches TRBD1 (6 bases). V was cut by 0 bases and J by 8 bases, with 12 bases left in between. The CDR3 totals 14 residues. From germline, CDR1 is SGDLS and CDR2 YYNGEE. CDR3 DNA sequence: TGTGCCAGCAGCGTAGACGGCAGGGGAAAGCCCCAGCATTTT. This gives the protein CASSVDGRGKPQHF.

On this clone itself: A read error is likely here: a far larger clone is one base away. The same CDR3 is also encoded by other DNA sequences in this sample. The chain carries TRBV2 and TRBJ1-5; a weak D match, TRBD1 (5 bases). Trimming stripped 1 base from V and 6 bases from J, with 7 bases between. Germline V lookup: CDR1 SNHLY, CDR2 FYNNEI. The CDR3 is 13 amino acids. The CDR3 spells CASSEEGIQPQHF. DNA of the CDR3: TGTGCCAGCAGTGAAGAGGGGATTCAGCCCCAGCATTTT.

V is TRBV5-1 and J is TRBJ2-7; possible D gene TRBD2, 7 bases. The CDR3 has 15 residues. CDR1 and CDR2 (germline): SGHRS, YFSETQ. Trimming stripped 4 bases from V and 6 bases from J, with 20 bases between. Written as DNA, the CDR3 is TGCGCCAGCAGCCTACTAGGGGGGGACCCATCCGAGCAGTACTTC. Amino acid sequence: CASSLLGGDPSEQYF.

This chain links TRBV7-8 with TRBJ1-3; D is undetermined. The germline gives CDR1 SGHVS, CDR2 FQNEAQ. This CDR3 contains 15 residues. With 2 bases removed from V and 0 bases from J, the gap between germline ends came to 8 bases. CDR3 in amino acids: CASSLSAGSGNTIYF. CDR3 nucleotide sequence: TGTGCCAGCAGCTTAAGTGCTGGCTCTGGAAACACCATATATTTT.

As regards this clone: It may be a read error: a sequence one base away is much more abundant. The chain uses TRBV11-2 and TRBJ2-1; D is unresolved. The CDR3 has 11 residues. With 1 base removed from V and 10 bases from J, the gap between germline ends came to 5 bases. Germline CDR1 is SGHAT and CDR2 is FQNNGV. CDR3 in amino acids: CASSLAVEQFF. DNA for the CDR3: TGTGCCAGCAGCTTAGCGGTAGAGCAGTTCTTC.

The chain recombines TRBV7-6 with TRBJ2-2; D possibly corresponds to TRBD2 (6 bases). Trimming took 3 bases from V and 6 from J, leaving 8 bases between them. The CDR3 has 13 amino acids. Germline V CDR1 and CDR2: SGHVS, FNYEAQ. The CDR3 loop is CASSLSGAGELFF. In DNA, the CDR3 is TGTGCCAGCAGCTTGTCGGGAGCCGGGGAGCTGTTTTTT.

The chain is built from TRBV19 and TRBJ2-7, with a weak D call TRBD1 (6 bases). The germline gives CDR1 LNHDA, CDR2 SQIVND (reference sequence). Trimming shortened V by 4 bases and J by 3 bases, and 13 bases separated the two germline ends. This CDR3 has 14 residues. DNA of the CDR3: TGTGCCAGTAGTAGAGACAGCAGGGGCTACGAGCAGTACTTC. Protein: CASSRDSRGYEQYF. Variable domain in full (rest from reference TRBV19 and TRBJ2-7): DGGITQSPKYLFRKEGQNVTLSCEQNLNHDAMYWYRQDPGQGLRLIYYSQIVNDFQKGDIAEGYSVSREKKESFPLTVTSAQKNPTAFYLCASSRDSRGYEQYFGPGTRLTVT.

The CDR3 loop is CASKRELADTQYF. Here the CDR3 DNA reads TGTGCCAGCAAGCGGGAGCTGGCAGATACGCAGTATTTT. The rearrangement links TRBV6-5 to TRBJ2-3; 8 bases are shared with TRBD2. Trimming at V came to 7 bases and at J to 4 bases, leaving 4 bases not matched to a gene. This CDR3 spans 13 amino acids. Germline V gene data show CDR1 as MNHEY and CDR2 as SVGAGI.

V is TRBV28 and J is TRBJ2-4; perhaps TRBD1 as D (5 bases). V shed 6 bases and J shed 7 bases, with 16 bases lying between them. CDR3 size: 14 residues. Germline assignment: CDR1 MDHEN and CDR2 SYDVKM. DNA for the CDR3: TGTGCCAGCAGCCCGCAGGGTGGGGTGAACATTCAGTACTTC. Translation: CASSPQGGVNIQYF.

V and J are TRBV20-1 and TRBJ1-2, with a tentative D call TRBD1 (5 bases). Germline V gene lookup returns CDR1 DFQATT and CDR2 SNEGSKA (reference sequence). The CDR3 runs to 10 residues. Trimming took 1 base from V and 13 from J, leaving 10 bases between them. The CDR3 spells CSARGRGVTF. The DNA of the CDR3 is TGCAGTGCTAGAGGGCGGGGGGTCACCTTC.

This clone was found a few times. The J gene is TRBJ1-1, the V gene TRBV10-3; D not resolved. In germline, CDR1 is ENHRY, CDR2 SYGVKD. CDR3 size: 12 residues. Trimming left V 4 bases short and J 3 bases short, with 6 bases between. CDR3 loop: CAISGRDTEAFF. The CDR3 nucleotides read TGTGCCATCAGTGGTCGGGACACTGAAGCTTTCTTT.

V is TRBV5-4 and J is TRBJ2-2; D may be TRBD2 (7 bases). The CDR3 covers 17 residues. The germline V gene has CDR1 SGHNT and CDR2 YYREEE (reference sequence). Trimming pared 3 bases from V and 4 bases from J, leaving 19 bases between. The CDR3 spells CASSSNAGAIGTGELFF. CDR3 DNA sequence: TGTGCCAGCAGCTCCAACGCGGGGGCTATCGGCACCGGGGAGCTGTTTTTT.

This CDR3 reads CASSSLGERDEQYF. In nucleotides, the CDR3 is TGTGCCAGCAGCTCTCTGGGGGAGCGGGACGAGCAGTACTTC. This sequence joins TRBV4-2 and TRBJ2-7; TRBD2 is a possible D gene (6 bases). The CDR3 is 14 residues long. Trimming shortened V by 5 bases and J by 5 bases, and 16 bases separated the two germline ends. Germline lookup yields CDR1 LGHNA and CDR2 YNFKEQ.